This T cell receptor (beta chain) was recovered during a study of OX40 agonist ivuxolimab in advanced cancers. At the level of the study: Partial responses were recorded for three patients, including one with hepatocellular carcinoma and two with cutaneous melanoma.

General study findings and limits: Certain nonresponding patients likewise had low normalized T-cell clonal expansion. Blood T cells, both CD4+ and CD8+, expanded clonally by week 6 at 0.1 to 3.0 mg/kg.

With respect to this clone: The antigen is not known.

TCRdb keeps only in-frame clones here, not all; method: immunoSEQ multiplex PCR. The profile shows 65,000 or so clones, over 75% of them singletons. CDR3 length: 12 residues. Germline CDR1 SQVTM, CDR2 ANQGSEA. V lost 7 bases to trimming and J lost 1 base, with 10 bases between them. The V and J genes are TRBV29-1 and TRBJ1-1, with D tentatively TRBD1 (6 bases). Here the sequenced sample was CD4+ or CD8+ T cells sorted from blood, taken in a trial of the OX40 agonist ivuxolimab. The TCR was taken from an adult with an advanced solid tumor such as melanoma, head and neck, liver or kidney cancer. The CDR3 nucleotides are TGCAGCGCCTTACAGGGGAACACTGAAGCTTTCTTT. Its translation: CSALQGNTEAFF. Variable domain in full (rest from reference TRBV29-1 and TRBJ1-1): SAVISQKPSRDICQRGTSLTIQCQVDSQVTMMFWYRQQPGQSLTLIATANQGSEATYESGFVIDKFPISRPNLTFSTLTVSNMSPEDSSIYLCSALQGNTEAFFGQGTRLTVV.